The rows below give T cell receptor beta chains drawn from one sample of a study of early T cells in non-severe SARS-CoV-2 infection. MiXCR, run by TCRdb on the 5' RACE reads, gives a single entry per CDR3 protein. The sample has some 80,000 distinct CDR3 sequences; less than 15% are singletons. This specimen was whole blood, taken at baseline. These receptors were taken from an adult who was a healthcare worker with PCR-confirmed SARS-CoV-2 infection or an uninfected control (not recorded which). The donor label of this sample is uncertain. Each CDR3 is given with its conserved first and last residue. The D gene is left open where the match is weak. Size tells how often a clone was seen (once, few, many) or the class of an expanded clone, and some rows leave it out.

- TRBJ1-6 TRBV20-1 - TGCAGTGGGGAGGAGGCAAAGAGCCGCATCCTCCACTTT CSGEEAKSRILHF
few TRBJ2-3 TRBV29-1 - TGCAGCGTTAATAGCGAGGGAGATACGCAGTATTTT CSVNSEGDTQYF
- TRBJ1-1 TRBV5-1 - TGCGCCAGCAGCTCCGGGACACCGAACACTGAAGCTTTCTTT CASSSGTPNTEAFF
many TRBJ1-2 TRBV27 - TGTGCCAGCTCCTCCGAGAAGCGGGGCCATGGCTACACCTTC CASSSEKRGHGYTF
few TRBJ1-3 TRBV7-3 TRBD1 TGTGCCAGCAGCTCAACAGGGGCGGATGGAAACACCATATATTTT CASSSTGADGNTIYF
- TRBJ1-2 TRBV29-1 - TGCAGCGTTCCCTGGCCCGGGACGAACTATGGCTACACCTTC CSVPWPGTNYGYTF
many TRBJ2-1 TRBV10-3 TRBD2 TGTGCCATCAGTCTACTAGCGGGGACGTACAATGAGCAGTTCTTC CAISLLAGTYNEQFF
- TRBJ2-2 TRBV5-1 - TGCGCCAGCAGCCCCCAGACTAGAAACACCGGGGAGCTGTTTTTT CASSPQTRNTGELFF
- TRBJ1-2 TRBV19 - TGTGCCAGTAGTATCACCATAGGCGTAACCTATGGCTACACCTTC CASSITIGVTYGYTF
many TRBJ2-4 TRBV10-2 TRBD2 TGCGCCAGCAGGATGGGACTAGCGGAGGGAAACATTCAGTACTTC CASRMGLAEGNIQYF
- TRBJ2-7 TRBV11-2 TRBD2 TGTGCCAGCAGCTTAGTTTTCGGACTAGTGGGCGAGCAGTACTTC CASSLVFGLVGEQYF
many TRBJ1-4 TRBV7-8 - TGTGCCAGCAGCCCCGGGGGGCTTAATGAAAAACTGTTTTTT CASSPGGLNEKLFF
- TRBJ2-1 TRBV5-1 TRBD2 TGCGCCAGCAGCTTGGGAACTAGCGGCAATGAGCAGTTCTTC CASSLGTSGNEQFF
few TRBJ2-7 TRBV3-1 - TGTGCCAGCAGCCAATGGGCAGCATCCTACGAGCAGTACTTC CASSQWAASYEQYF
- TRBJ1-1 TRBV10-3 - TGTGCCATCAGTGAGGGGACGTTTGAAGCTTTCTTT CAISEGTFEAFF
- TRBJ1-1 TRBV7-8 TRBD1 TGTGCCAGCAGCCTTAGCGGGACAGGGCTCGGAGCTTTCTTT CASSLSGTGLGAFF
- TRBJ2-7 TRBV3-1 TRBD2 TGTGCCAGCAGCCAAGCGGCCAGCGGGACCTACGAGCAGTACTTC CASSQAASGTYEQYF
few TRBJ2-7 TRBV11-3 - TGTGCCAGCAGCTTATCCCATGAGGGCTACGAGCAGTACTTC CASSLSHEGYEQYF
few TRBJ1-1 TRBV7-2 - TGTGCCAGCAGCCTACGGCGCGGGGCCGGAGCTTTCTTT CASSLRRGAGAFF
- TRBJ1-6 TRBV6-5 TRBD1 TGTGCCAGCAGGACAGGGGATTCACCCCTCCACTTT CASRTGDSPLHF
many TRBJ2-4 TRBV6-8 - TGTGCCAGCACCGCCGATGGGGACATTCAGTACTTC CASTADGDIQYF
few TRBJ2-1 TRBV7-9 TRBD2 TGTGCCAGCAGCTTATATCAGCGGGAGGGGTCCTACAATGAGCAGTTCTTC CASSLYQREGSYNEQFF
few TRBJ1-1 TRBV11-2 - TGTGCCAGCAGCGTCAGGTCGGACACTGAAGCTTTCTTT CASSVRSDTEAFF
many TRBJ2-5 TRBV7-6 - TGTGCCAGCTCACCAAAGAGACAAGAGACCCAGTACTTC CASSPKRQETQYF
many TRBJ2-1 TRBV19 - TGTGCCAGTAGTATAGCCGGGAGCAATGAGCAGTTCTTC CASSIAGSNEQFF
- TRBJ2-3 TRBV11-2 TRBD2 TGTGCCAGCAGCTTAGGATTCCTAGGAGCGGGGGGAACAGATACGCAGTATTTT CASSLGFLGAGGTDTQYF
- TRBJ2-7 TRBV11-3 TRBD1 TGTGCCAGCAGCTTCTGGGACAGGGGTGGGAACGAGCAGTACTTC CASSFWDRGGNEQYF
- TRBJ2-7 TRBV12-3/TRBV12-4 - TGTGCCAGCAGTTCCCATATTGGTGAGCAGTACTTC CASSSHIGEQYF
- TRBJ2-3 TRBV27 TRBD2 TGTGCCAGCAGTCCGGGACTAGGTATTACAGATACGCAGTATTTT CASSPGLGITDTQYF
- TRBJ2-5 TRBV4-2 - TGTGCCAGCAGCCAAAGGACCTCGATCCCGACCCAGTACTTC CASSQRTSIPTQYF
few TRBJ2-3 TRBV6-1 - TGTGCCAGCAGTGAAGCGATTGGAACGCAGTATTTT CASSEAIGTQYF
many TRBJ2-1 TRBV7-6 - TGTGCCAGCAGCTTAACTATCCCGGGACAACCCTACAATGAGCAGTTCTTC CASSLTIPGQPYNEQFF
few TRBJ1-1 TRBV7-2 TRBD1 TGTGCCAGCAGCTTAGCGGGGACAGGGGGCGGTACTGAAGCTTTCTTT CASSLAGTGGGTEAFF
few TRBJ1-1 TRBV10-1 TRBD1 TGCGCCAGCAGTAGACAGGGGAACACTGAAGCTTTCTTT CASSRQGNTEAFF
few TRBJ1-2 TRBV20-1 - TGCAGTGCCCATCGGGGGGGGCTCTATGGCTACACCTTC CSAHRGGLYGYTF
many TRBJ1-1 TRBV5-1 TRBD1 TGCGCCAGCAGCCGTACAGGGGACACTGAAGCTTTCTTT CASSRTGDTEAFF
- TRBJ2-5 TRBV9 TRBD2 TGTGCCAGCAGCGCCGAGGCGGGGGTAGAGACCCAGTACTTC CASSAEAGVETQYF
few TRBJ1-4 TRBV6-6 TRBD1 TGTGCCAGCAGTTACCCGGGACAGGGGATTAATGAAAAACTGTTTTTT CASSYPGQGINEKLFF
- TRBJ2-1 TRBV4-1 - TGCGCCAGCAGCCAAGCTATGGGACCGGGAAACTGGAATGAGCAGTTCTTC CASSQAMGPGNWNEQFF
few TRBJ2-3 TRBV27 - TGTGCCAGCAGTGAAAAGCAAATGGGCAGGTCAGATACGCAGTATTTT CASSEKQMGRSDTQYF
medium-sized TRBJ2-1 TRBV4-1 - TGCGCCAGCAGCCAAAAGGGGGTCGCCTACAATGAGCAGTTCTTC CASSQKGVAYNEQFF
many TRBJ2-5 TRBV6-1 - TGTGCCAGCAGAGGACAGAGGGAAGAGACCCAGTACTTC CASRGQREETQYF
many TRBJ2-5 TRBV7-3 - TGTGCCAGCAGCGCAGGGACCCAAGAGACCCAGTACTTC CASSAGTQETQYF
- TRBJ2-3 TRBV5-1 - TGCGCCAGCAGCTTCCCGTGGGGGGCGGTGGAAACAGATACGCAGTATTTT CASSFPWGAVETDTQYF
few TRBJ1-2 TRBV20-1 - TGCAGTGCTACCGAGCCGGGACAAGGGAACTATGGCTACACCTTC CSATEPGQGNYGYTF
- TRBJ2-3 TRBV7-9 - TGTGCCAGCAGCTTAGGGACAGCGGGAGATACGCAGTATTTT CASSLGTAGDTQYF
- TRBJ2-7 TRBV7-6 - TGTACCAGCAGCCCCTACAGGGGAGGGGAGCAGTACTTC CTSSPYRGGEQYF
- TRBJ1-5 TRBV19 - TGTGCCAGTAGTATGAGCGGATGGAGCAATCAGCCCCAGCATTTT CASSMSGWSNQPQHF
- TRBJ2-4 TRBV5-1 TRBD1 TGCGCCAGCAGCTTCCGACAGGGGACCGACATTCAGTACTTC CASSFRQGTDIQYF
few TRBJ2-3 TRBV20-1 TRBD2 TGCAGTGCCTCCACTAGCGGGCAGATGGATACGCAGTATTTT CSASTSGQMDTQYF
few TRBJ1-4 TRBV12-3/TRBV12-4 - TGTGCCAGCAGTTTCGGCGGGGGAGGACTGTTTTTT CASSFGGGGLFF
many TRBJ1-1 TRBV29-1 - TGCAGCGTTCTGGGGCAGAGGGCTGAAGCTTTCTTT CSVLGQRAEAFF
- TRBJ2-2 TRBV9 - TGTGCCAGCAGCGTCGCCCCGGGCACCGGGGAGCTGTTTTTT CASSVAPGTGELFF